These T cell receptor beta chains were read from a single sample in a study of T cell repertoires in cytomegalovirus infection. TCRdb processed the reads anew with MiXCR; each CDR3 protein has one entry. The profile shows around 900,000 distinct CDR3 sequences, roughly a third of them singletons. For these receptors, no antigen is known. The sample here was cultured CD8+ T cells from PBMCs, taken from culture after CMV antigen stimulation. These receptors all come from a human donor in good health (CMV status not recorded). Some clones in this sample may be carry-over from other donors' samples. Both conserved end residues are trimmed from each CDR3. Fields, in order: J gene, clone size, V gene, CDR3 protein. Size is omitted from some rows. Given values are once, few, many or a class for expanded clones.

>TRBJ2-3|few|TRBV11-2
ASSLTTRTTDTQY
>TRBJ2-5|few|TRBV7-9
ASSHDSTARAQY
>TRBJ2-1|-|TRBV12-3/TRBV12-4
ASSFLAGMDEQF
>TRBJ1-1|few|TRBV15
ATSGGGEAF
>TRBJ1-5|-|TRBV10-3
AISEMGDPEPQH
>TRBJ2-3|-|TRBV12-3/TRBV12-4
ASSLVSTADTQY
>TRBJ2-6|-|TRBV27
ASSAKSSGTNVLT
>TRBJ2-1|-|TRBV12-3/TRBV12-4
ASSFLLKNNEQS
>TRBJ2-7|-|TRBV6-1
ASSEGPHYEQY
>TRBJ2-3|-|TRBV4-1
ASSQSSEGDREY
>TRBJ1-2|many|TRBV7-6
ASSLGESYGYT
>TRBJ1-2|few|TRBV27
ASSPWNLGGYT
>TRBJ2-2|few|TRBV2
ASRPGQGLNTGELF
>TRBJ2-1|few|TRBV4-1
ASSQELNNEQF
>TRBJ1-2|few|TRBV20-1
SAREPTNYGYT
>TRBJ1-2|-|TRBV11-2
ASSASLYLRGADGYT
>TRBJ1-2|-|TRBV7-9
ASSLVGRETNYGYT
>TRBJ2-1|once|TRBV5-1
ASSLRTGLYNEQF
>TRBJ2-1|-|TRBV7-6
ASSKLSQTNNEQF
>TRBJ2-7|few|TRBV7-6
ASSFGEGGTYEQY
>TRBJ1-5|-|TRBV2
ASSESFGGDNQPQH
>TRBJ2-1|-|TRBV2
ASSELLAFGYNEQF
>TRBJ2-1|-|TRBV15
ATSIGGDEQF
>TRBJ2-3|-|TRBV9
ASSGWTVQDTQY
>TRBJ1-2|-|TRBV6-2/TRBV6-3
ASSYGLDTNNGYT
>TRBJ2-1|-|TRBV19
ASRNPWSRYNEQF
>TRBJ1-4|-|TRBV10-3
AISEDGNEKLF
>TRBJ1-6|many|TRBV7-6
ASSLSAGQGLNSPLH
>TRBJ1-5|few|TRBV6-1
ASSEWFRERQPQH
>TRBJ2-1|many|TRBV11-2
ASSLRLAGVYNEQF
>TRBJ2-5|few|TRBV4-1
ASSQEEGLLSRQTEETQY
>TRBJ1-2|-|TRBV27
ASSLSGQHYYGYT
>TRBJ1-6|many|TRBV7-9
ASSSRDRSNSPLH
>TRBJ2-2|many|TRBV7-8
ASSLTAGGTTGELF
>TRBJ2-7|-|TRBV9
ASSANPRSSYEQY